Below, 25 T cell receptor beta chains from the same sample are listed, as sequenced in a study of graft-versus-host responses after intestinal transplantation. Some clones are missing from TCRdb's copy, which holds only in-frame ones; the method was immunoSEQ multiplex PCR. The sample contains more than 95,000 clones, roughly 87% of which appear only once. These receptors have no identified antigens. Sequencing was performed on unstimulated CD4+ T cells sorted from spleen or lymph node cells, taken before intestinal transplant. All receptors derive from a human donor who received an intestinal transplant.

This rearrangement joins TRBV7-3 to TRBJ2-3, with D perhaps assigned TRBD1 or TRBD2 (6 bases each). This CDR3 has 15 amino acids. The germline gives CDR1 SGHTA, CDR2 FQGTGA. Trimming stripped 2 bases from V and 1 base from J, with 10 bases between. CDR3 loop: CASSLRGRGTDTQYF. DNA for the CDR3: TGTGCCAGCAGCTTACGGGGGCGGGGCACAGATACGCAGTATTTT.

This rearrangement joins TRBV4-1 to TRBJ2-7; a weak D match, TRBD1 (5 bases). The V gene's germline CDR1 is MGHRA and CDR2 YSYEKL. V lost 3 bases and J 6 bases, leaving 15 bases between the germline ends. This CDR3 contains 14 residues. CDR3: CASSQDETVREQYF. The CDR3 DNA is TGCGCCAGCAGCCAGGATGAGACAGTTCGCGAGCAGTACTTC.

The chain carries TRBV28 and TRBJ2-1; D not resolved. Between the trimmed V and J ends, which lost 7 bases and 3 bases, there was a span of 4 bases. The length of the CDR3 is 11 residues. Germline CDR1 and CDR2: MDHEN and SYDVKM. CDR3 loop: CASMVYNEQFF. For the CDR3, the DNA is TGTGCCAGCATGGTCTACAATGAGCAGTTCTTC.

The gene calls are TRBV19 and TRBJ2-3; either TRBD1 or TRBD2 may fit D (6 bases each). The germline V gene encodes CDR1 LNHDA and CDR2 SQIVND (reference sequence). The CDR3 length is 15 residues. V lost 7 bases and J 4 bases, leaving 18 bases between the germline ends. The CDR3 sequence is CASTYSHREADTQYF. The CDR3 region has the DNA TGTGCCAGTACCTACTCCCACAGGGAGGCAGATACGCAGTATTTT.

The chain uses TRBV5-1 and TRBJ2-7, with 7 nucleotides matching TRBD1. The CDR3 runs to 15 residues. Trimming cost V 4 bases and J 5 bases; bases outside gene matches: 12. Germline CDR1 is SGHRS and CDR2 is YFSETQ. CDR3 in amino acids: CASSLTGDLRDEQYF. For the CDR3, the DNA is TGCGCCAGCAGCCTCACAGGGGACCTCCGGGACGAGCAGTACTTC.

V and J are TRBV28 and TRBJ2-4; D possibly uses TRBD1 or TRBD2 (5 bases each). Germline values: CDR1 MDHEN, CDR2 SYDVKM. The CDR3 loop spans 15 amino acids. Trimming removed 5 bases at V and 1 base at J, with 12 bases between. CDR3 in amino acids: CASSLIGTAKNIQYF. DNA of the CDR3: TGTGCCAGCAGTCTTATTGGGACGGCCAAAAACATTCAGTACTTC.

The genes are TRBV9 and TRBJ1-1; 8 bases line up with TRBD1. Trimming took 0 bases from V and 1 from J; bases not matched to a gene: 11. The CDR3 runs to 18 residues. Germline lookup yields CDR1 SGDLS and CDR2 YYNGEE. CDR3 amino acids: CASSVAPTPGTGNTEAFF. Here the CDR3 DNA reads TGTGCCAGCAGCGTAGCTCCGACCCCCGGGACAGGGAACACTGAAGCTTTCTTT.

This rearrangement joins TRBV6-1 to TRBJ1-5, with 7 bases aligning to TRBD1. Unmatched junction bases numbered 11, after V lost 6 bases and J lost 9 bases. Germline V gene data show CDR1 as MNHNS and CDR2 as SASEGT. There are 14 residues in the CDR3. CDR3 amino acids: CASRPGGVSLPQHF. The DNA of the CDR3 is TGTGCCAGCAGACCAGGGGGGGTTAGCCTGCCCCAGCATTTT.

This sequence joins TRBV25-1 and TRBJ2-1, with D uncertain. The length of the CDR3 is 13 residues. The germline gives CDR1 MGHDK, CDR2 SYGVNS. Trimming took off 2 bases at V and 9 bases at J, with 11 bases between the two ends. CDR3 protein: CASSEARFGEQFF. For the CDR3, the DNA is TGTGCCAGCAGTGAAGCTAGATTCGGTGAGCAGTTCTTC. Full variable domain (rest looked up from reference TRBV25-1 and TRBJ2-1): EADIYQTPRYLVIGTGKKITLECSQTMGHDKMYWYQQDPGMELHLIHYSYGVNSTEKGDLSSESTVSRIRTEHFPLTLESARPSHTSQYLCASSEARFGEQFFGPGTRLTVL.

Details on this clone: A junction end diverges from the germline sequence, so it may reflect a read error. The V gene is TRBV5-5, the J gene TRBJ1-2; no reliable D call. Germline CDR1 SGHKS, CDR2 YYEKEE (reference sequence). The CDR3 covers 12 residues. CDR3 sequence: CTSSLEWYGYTF. CDR3 in DNA: TGTACCAGCAGCTTGGAGTGGTATGGCTACACCTTC.

This chain joins TRBV5-4 and TRBJ1-2, with D tentatively TRBD1 (5 bases). CDR3 length equals 12 residues. Trimming took 1 base from V and 8 from J, leaving 9 bases between them. Germline V lookup: CDR1 SGHNT, CDR2 YYREEE (reference sequence). The CDR3 nucleotides are TGTGCCAGCAGCTTGTTCGGGGGAGGCTACACCTTC. As protein: CASSLFGGGYTF.

The chain employs TRBV5-1 and TRBJ1-3, with D unclear. Trimming removed 4 bases at V and 0 bases at J, with 8 bases between. The CDR3 length is 14 residues. Germline V gene sequence: CDR1 SGHRS, CDR2 YFSETQ. The DNA for the CDR3 is TGCGCCAGCAGCCCAGGACTCTCTGGAAACACCATATATTTT. Protein sequence: CASSPGLSGNTIYF.

The count of this clone is one. The V call is TRBV11-1, the J call TRBJ2-7; D may be TRBD1 or TRBD2 (5 bases each). Trimming shortened V by 2 bases and J by 7 bases, and 21 bases separated the two germline ends. This CDR3 comprises 16 residues. Germline assignment: CDR1 SGHAT and CDR2 FQDESV (reference sequence). This CDR3 reads CASSLPTPGPALEQYF. CDR3 nucleotides: TGTGCCAGCAGCTTACCGACCCCGGGACCCGCTTTGGAGCAGTACTTC.

The chain is built from TRBV6-5 and TRBJ1-1; D remains ambiguous. Germline loops: CDR1 MNHEY, CDR2 SVGAGI. Trimming shortened V by 0 bases and J by 1 base, and 12 bases separated the two germline ends. CDR3 length: 16 amino acids. CDR3 DNA: TGTGCCAGCAGTTACTCGACGGCACCGTCGAACACTGAAGCTTTCTTT. Translated: CASSYSTAPSNTEAFF.

In its sample, this clone was seen once. The CDR3 DNA reads TGTGCCAGCAGCGTAGGAGGGCAGTTTGGGGGATCACCCCTCCACTTT. Residues: CASSVGGQFGGSPLHF. The rearrangement uses TRBV9 and TRBJ1-6; tentatively, D is TRBD1 (5 bases). Germline V gives CDR1 SGDLS, CDR2 YYNGEE. The V end was cut by 0 bases, the J end by 10 bases, with 17 bases between. The CDR3 loop spans 16 amino acids.

This chain joins TRBV10-3 and TRBJ2-2, with 8 bases lining up with TRBD1. This CDR3 has 14 amino acids. CDR1 and CDR2 from the germline V gene are ENHRY and SYGVKD. The ends lost 7 bases at V and 1 base at J; junction bases unmatched: 2. The chain's CDR3 is CAITGTGNTGELFF. The CDR3 DNA sequence: TGTGCCATCACCGGGACAGGGAACACCGGGGAGCTGTTTTTT.

The V call is TRBV9, the J call TRBJ1-3; D is unresolved. The CDR3 runs to 12 residues. The germline V gene has CDR1 SGDLS and CDR2 YYNGEE. V was clipped by 5 bases and J by 4 bases, with 7 bases between them. CDR3 protein: CASSSEGNTIYF. For the CDR3, the DNA is TGTGCCAGCAGTAGTGAGGGAAACACCATATATTTT.

This sequence joins TRBV6-4 and TRBJ1-3; 11 bases line up with TRBD1. This CDR3 has 16 residues. Germline CDR1 is MRHNA and CDR2 is SNTAGT. V trimming: 2 bases; J trimming: 2 bases; junction bases outside the gene matches: 2. The CDR3 DNA follows: TGTGCCAGCAGTGACGGGACAGGGGGGGCTGGAAACACCATATATTTT. It specifies CASSDGTGGAGNTIYF.

V gene TRBV4-1 combines with J gene TRBJ1-2; D is undetermined. Germline assignment: CDR1 MGHRA and CDR2 YSYEKL. Trimming cost V 0 bases and J 7 bases, with 3 bases left between them. The CDR3 totals 11 residues. The CDR3 is CASSQEGGYTF. The DNA for the CDR3 is TGCGCCAGCAGCCAAGAGGGTGGCTACACCTTC.

This chain connects TRBV5-6 to TRBJ2-1; TRBD2 aligns across 10 bases. V lost 4 bases and J lost 8; bases outside the gene matches: 12. Germline V lookup: CDR1 SGHDT, CDR2 YYEEEE. This CDR3 contains 16 residues. The DNA for the CDR3 is TGTGCCAGCAGCCCTACTCCTAGCGGGAGTGGGGATGAGCAGTTCTTC. Amino acids: CASSPTPSGSGDEQFF.

The CDR3 is CASSIRKQGDYGYTF. The CDR3 nucleotides read TGTGCCAGTAGTATAAGGAAACAGGGGGACTATGGCTACACCTTC. The chain uses TRBV19 and TRBJ1-2; TRBD1 agrees at 8 bases. CDR1 is LNHDA, CDR2 SQIVND, per germline (reference sequence). The CDR3 runs to 15 residues. V lost 2 bases to trimming and J lost 3 bases; unmatched junction nucleotides: 5.

In its sample, this clone was seen once. The gene calls are TRBV5-1 and TRBJ2-1; weak D call: TRBD1 (5 bases). This CDR3 is 15 amino acids long. Trimming shortened V by 0 bases and J by 2 bases, and 9 bases separated the two germline ends. Germline lookup yields CDR1 SGHRS and CDR2 YFSETQ. This CDR3 is CASSLGGATYNEQFF. In DNA form, the CDR3 reads TGCGCCAGCAGCTTGGGTGGGGCAACCTACAATGAGCAGTTCTTC.

V gene TRBV11-3 combines with J gene TRBJ2-7; D unclear. V was cut by 5 bases and J by 7 bases, with 12 bases left in between. The CDR3 is 12 amino acids. CDR1 and CDR2 (germline): SGHNT, YENEEA. CDR3 in DNA: TGTGCCAGCAGCCCCCGAGTCGGAGAGCAGTACTTC. Protein sequence: CASSPRVGEQYF.

The CDR3 nucleotides are TGTGCCAGCAGCCCACGACTAGCGGGAGGGAATGAGCAGTTCTTC. Its protein is CASSPRLAGGNEQFF. The chain employs TRBV7-3 and TRBJ2-1, with 14 positions matching TRBD2. The germline V gene encodes CDR1 SGHTA and CDR2 FQGTGA. The CDR3 contains 15 residues. The ends lost 5 bases at V and 7 bases at J; junction bases unmatched: 4.

The chain employs TRBV7-9 and TRBJ2-5; 9 bases agree with TRBD2. After removal of 1 base from V and 0 bases from J, the junction contained 3 bases not matched to a gene. The CDR3 has 16 amino acids. Germline-derived CDR1 and CDR2 are SEHNR and FQNEAQ (reference sequence). The CDR3 region has the DNA TGTGCCAGCAGCTTAGTTGTAGCGGGGGACCAAGAGACCCAGTACTTC. Its protein is CASSLVVAGDQETQYF.